The clone carrying this T cell receptor (beta chain) was seen only a few times. The target antigen is unknown. The sample belongs to a study of regulatory T cells in long-lasting Graves disease. Overall study results and limits: Persistent patients shared more public clonotypes (2,741) than new patients (roughly 970). Patients with persistent disease showed a bias toward TRBV28, TRBJ1-2 and TRBJ2-5.

The CDR3 length is 18 residues. J lost 2 bases, V lost 6 bases, and 14 bases had no gene match. Germline V gives CDR1 DFQATT, CDR2 SNEGSKA (reference sequence). HTBI primers from iRepertoire and Arm-PCR of CDR3 regions yielded the TCR beta libraries. TCRdb re-called the multiplex PCR reads with MiXCR, one entry per CDR3 protein. Among over 200,000 distinct CDR3 sequences listed, approximately 18% were seen once. The time point was: newly diagnosed GD, antithyroid drugs for less than 3 months. The authors made the TCR library using RNA they extracted from PBMCs. The data were also submitted as part of a second study, on T cells in Graves' hyperthyroidism and ophthalmopathy. That paper states: When the TCR CDR3 underwent first-round RT-PCR, the HTBI primer set was used. Ophthalmopathy prediction by the model preceded onset by a median approximately 6.1 months.

The TCR was taken from a woman aged 30 to 39 with Graves disease. The sample consisted of peripheral blood mononuclear cells (PBMCs), taken at new diagnosis, from a patient treated with antithyroid drugs. The genes are TRBV20-1 and TRBJ2-5, with 14 bases identical to TRBD2. CDR3 loop: CSAETGTSGGLLQETQYF. In DNA form, the CDR3 reads TGCAGTGCAGAGACCGGGACTAGCGGGGGCCTCTTACAAGAGACCCAGTACTTC.